These 4 T cell receptor beta chains share one sample of origin, sequenced in a study of T-cell reconstitution after alpha-beta-depleted transplantation in children. TCRbeta library construction was performed incorporating unique molecular identifiers. TCRdb reanalysed the PCR reads using MiXCR and keeps one entry per CDR3 protein. The table records roughly 420,000 distinct CDR3 sequences, 16% of them present only once. The starting material was PBMCs, mostly from graft donor cells, obtained 360 days after TCRalphabeta/CD19-depleted stem cell transplant. Receptor source: a boy less than two years old who had a stem cell transplant for Wiskott-Aldrich syndrome, so the T cells may come from the graft donor.

This clonotype was picked up many times. V and J are TRBV20-1 and TRBJ2-3; no clear D. Germline CDR1 and CDR2: DFQATT and SNEGSKA (reference sequence). This CDR3 comprises 11 residues. The V and J ends lost 6 bases and 2 bases respectively, with 6 bases between them. CDR3 loop: CSAEDTDTQYF. CDR3 sequence (DNA): TGCAGTGCCGAAGACACAGATACGCAGTATTTT.

This chain connects TRBV20-1 to TRBJ1-1; possibly TRBD1 for D (6 bases). This CDR3 region has 12 residues. CDR1 and CDR2 (germline): DFQATT, SNEGSKA (reference sequence). V lost 6 bases, J lost 12 bases, and 20 bases lay in between. CDR3 in amino acids: CSAPWGASGTFF. The CDR3 DNA reads TGCAGTGCCCCCTGGGGGGCCTCCGGAACTTTCTTT.

This clonotype was detected a few times. This chain uses TRBV6-1 with TRBJ2-7; TRBD1 matches 8 bases. The CDR3 covers 11 residues. Germline-derived CDR1 and CDR2 are MNHNS and SASEGT. With V trimmed by 8 bases and J by 9 bases, 6 bases remained unmatched. CDR3 sequence: CASSRGHWQYF. CDR3 sequence (DNA): TGTGCCAGCTCCAGGGGGCACTGGCAGTACTTC.

The CDR3 nucleotides are TGTGCCAGCAGCTTCCGACAGGTTCGATTCTCTGGAAACACCATATATTTT. It yields the protein CASSFRQVRFSGNTIYF. This rearrangement joins TRBV7-2 to TRBJ1-3; D possibly corresponds to TRBD1 (6 bases). The V end lost 3 bases, the J end lost 0 bases, and 15 bases lay between the germline ends. The CDR3 length is 17 residues. Germline V gene sequence: CDR1 SGHTA, CDR2 FQGNSA.